These 7 T cell receptor beta chains were all obtained from the same sample, sequenced in a study of blood T cell repertoires in COVID-19. Measured with immunoSEQ multiplex PCR; TCRdb has only the in-frame clones, and not every one. The table has about 190,000 clones, approximately 85% seen once. The material sequenced was PBMCs or T cells enriched from blood (not recorded which). The receptors here all came from a man aged 35-49 years with acute COVID-19.

V is TRBV7-8 and J is TRBJ2-5; D may be TRBD1 (8 bases). V lost 4 bases and J lost 4, with 16 bases in between. From germline, CDR1 is SGHVS and CDR2 FQNEAQ. The CDR3 sequence is 15 residues long. The CDR3 DNA is TGTGCCAGCAGCTCCACAGGGGGGGGTCGAGAGACCCAGTACTTC. Amino acids: CASSSTGGGRETQYF.

This clone was recorded only once. The V call is TRBV25-1, the J call TRBJ2-7; TRBD2 agrees at 7 bases. The V segment lost 8 bases and the J segment 2 bases; nucleotides outside the gene matches: 0. The CDR3 totals 11 residues. The germline V gene encodes CDR1 MGHDK and CDR2 SYGVNS. CDR3 region: CASGTTYEQYF. CDR3 nucleotide sequence: TGTGCCAGCGGGACTACCTACGAGCAGTACTTC.

This chain joins TRBV5-1 and TRBJ2-1, with 10 bases fitting TRBD2. The length of the CDR3 is 19 residues. Trimming took 0 bases from V and 4 from J; bases not matched to a gene: 13. Germline V gene sequence: CDR1 SGHRS, CDR2 YFSETQ. The CDR3 coding sequence is TGCGCCAGCAGCTTGGGCCTAGGGAGAATACTAGCGGGATACAATGAGCAGTTCTTC. Its protein product is CASSLGLGRILAGYNEQFF.

The chain employs TRBV7-8 and TRBJ2-3, with 14 bases fitting TRBD2. V was clipped by 4 bases and J by 8 bases; unmatched bases: 8. CDR3 length: 16 residues. Germline loops: CDR1 SGHVS, CDR2 FQNEAQ. CDR3 amino acids: CASSSKGLAGGSTQYF. CDR3 in DNA: TGTGCCAGCAGCTCCAAAGGACTAGCGGGAGGATCTACGCAGTATTTT. The variable domain in full, completed from reference TRBV7-8 and TRBJ2-3, reads GAGVSQSPRYKVAKRGQDVALRCDPISGHVSLFWYQQALGQGPEFLTYFQNEAQLDKSGLPSDRFFAERPEGSVSTLKIQRTQQEDSAVYLCASSSKGLAGGSTQYFGPGTRLTVL.

This rearrangement joins TRBV5-1 to TRBJ1-1; TRBD1 is a possible D gene (5 bases). Germline V CDR1 and CDR2: SGHRS, YFSETQ. This CDR3 is built from 14 residues. Trimming pared 0 bases from V and 4 bases from J, leaving 10 bases between. CDR3 in amino acids: CASSLGQSGTEAFF. CDR3 DNA sequence: TGCGCCAGCAGCTTGGGACAGTCGGGCACTGAAGCTTTCTTT.

The sample holds a few counts of this clone. The chain uses TRBV10-3 and TRBJ2-2; TRBD2 matches at 13 bases. CDR1 and CDR2 (germline): ENHRY, SYGVKD. There are 16 residues in the CDR3. The ends lost 7 bases at V and 5 bases at J; junction bases unmatched: 7. This CDR3 reads CAITGTSGISTGELFF. The CDR3 DNA is TGTGCCATCACCGGGACTAGCGGGATCAGTACCGGGGAGCTGTTTTTT.

The rearrangement uses TRBV6-2 or TRBV6-3 and TRBJ2-5; D possibly corresponds to TRBD1 (7 bases). This CDR3 comprises 15 residues. Trimming removed 0 bases at V and 5 bases at J, with 13 bases between. In germline, CDR1 is MNHEY, CDR2 SVGEGT. The CDR3 region has the DNA TGTGCCAGCAGTTACTCGGACAGGAGGGTGGAGACCCAGTACTTC. Translation gives CASSYSDRRVETQYF.